The text below deals with one T cell receptor beta chain. This sample's treatment: roughly 19 received Ad26.COV2.S at low or high dose, single or two shots; 5 received placebo; per-sample allocation not given. After the first vaccine or placebo injection, samples were drawn on day 63. V lost 9 bases and J lost 3, with 15 bases in between. Germline CDR1 is LNHDA and CDR2 is SQIVND (reference sequence). The CDR3 length is 14 residues. Sequencing was performed with immunoSEQ multiplex PCR; in TCRdb, only in-frame clones are kept and a portion is missing. The sample holds around 340,000 clones, 86% seen once. This sample was included in a study of Ad26.COV2.S vaccination and SARS-CoV-2 variants. On the study more broadly: Ad26.COV2.S was injected intramuscularly once or twice, 56 days apart.

Material: peripheral blood, obtained in a trial of Ad26.COV2.S vaccine versus placebo. This receptor was identified in a person aged 18 to 59 who received the Ad26.COV2.S COVID-19 vaccine or a placebo. The V gene is TRBV19, the J gene TRBJ1-5; D perhaps matches TRBD1 (6 bases). In DNA form, the CDR3 reads TGTGCCAGCACGGACAGACCTCCCAATCAGCCCCAGCATTTT. This gives the protein CASTDRPPNQPQHF.